This T cell receptor (beta chain) was sequenced in a study of blood T cell repertoires in COVID-19. Some clones are missing from TCRdb's copy, which holds only in-frame ones; the method was immunoSEQ multiplex PCR. The sample contains more than 250,000 clones, approximately 84% of which appear only once. The CDR3 consists of 13 residues. V shed 1 base and J shed 9 bases, with 10 bases lying between them. Germline V gene data show CDR1 as MDHEN and CDR2 as SYDVKM. The chain is built from TRBV28 and TRBJ2-4; D is unclear. Material for sequencing was peripheral blood. The clonotype was recovered from a woman aged 25 to 45 who had recovered from COVID-19. In DNA form, the CDR3 reads TGTGCCAGCAGTTTATCTCCACGAGGCATTCAGTACTTC. Translated, it gives CASSLSPRGIQYF.